The 9 T cell receptor beta chains listed next were all sequenced from one sample in a study of beta chain features in type 1 diabetes. Regarding the study as a whole: Type 1 diabetes patients had TCRB CDR3s that were shorter (moderately but significantly so) in all four CD4+ subsets.

The entirety of the isolated RNA underwent reverse transcription, so expressed TCRB transcripts were sequenced. TCRdb keeps only in-frame clones here, not all; method: immunoSEQ multiplex PCR. Of 95,000 to 110,000 clones in the sample, under 30% were seen once. These TCRs' antigens remain unknown. Specimen: central memory CD4+ T cells from blood. Source of these receptors: a woman under 30 with type 1 diabetes.

This clone was picked up a small number of times. Other DNA sequences from this sample encode an identical CDR3 as well. The V and J genes are TRBV18 and TRBJ2-1; weak D call: TRBD1 (6 bases). Trimming cost V 2 bases and J 5 bases, with 7 bases left between them. The CDR3 has 13 amino acids. Germline values: CDR1 KGHSH, CDR2 LQKENI. For the CDR3, the DNA is TGTGCCAGCTCACCAGCAGGGGACAATGAGCAGTTCTTC. This codes for CASSPAGDNEQFF.

This clone has just a few counts. The genes are TRBV5-1 and TRBJ1-4; TRBD1 aligns across 12 bases. Losses at the gene ends were 5 bases for V and 4 bases for J; bases not matched to a gene: 6. Germline CDR1 is SGHRS and CDR2 is YFSETQ. This CDR3 is 16 amino acids long. The CDR3 reads CASRSGQGANNEKLFF. The CDR3 DNA follows: TGCGCCAGCAGGTCGGGACAGGGGGCCAATAATGAAAAACTGTTTTTT.

J is TRBJ2-7 and V is TRBV29-1, with D possibly being TRBD1 (6 bases). Between the trimmed V and J ends, which lost 6 bases and 0 bases, there was a span of 15 bases. The CDR3 consists of 14 residues. CDR1 is SQVTM and CDR2 is ANQGSEA in the germline V gene. CDR3: CSVKGNRASYEQYF. Here the CDR3 DNA reads TGCAGCGTCAAGGGGAACAGGGCCTCCTACGAGCAGTACTTC.

This clone was counted a few times. The chain is built from TRBV7-2 and TRBJ2-7; tentative D call: TRBD1 (6 bases). The germline CDR1 and CDR2 sequences are SGHTA and FQGNSA. V lost 5 bases and J lost 7, with 9 bases in between. The CDR3 extends over 11 amino acids. The CDR3 loop is CASSRQGEQYF. In nucleotides, the CDR3 is TGTGCCAGCAGCCGCCAGGGGGAGCAGTACTTC.

The chain employs TRBV6-5 and TRBJ2-1; 8 bases align to TRBD1. The V gene's germline CDR1 is MNHEY and CDR2 SVGAGI. There are 14 residues in the CDR3. The J segment lost 3 bases and the V segment lost 3 bases, leaving 1 base of the junction unmatched. The CDR3 DNA sequence: TGTGCCAGCAGTTATGGGACAGGCTACAATGAGCAGTTCTTC. This sequence encodes CASSYGTGYNEQFF.

The table lists this clone with a few counts. V and J are TRBV29-1 and TRBJ1-4; a weak D match, TRBD1 (5 bases). The germline V gene encodes CDR1 SQVTM and CDR2 ANQGSEA. The length of the CDR3 is 12 residues. V was shortened by 4 bases and J by 8 bases, with 11 bases between the two germline ends. The CDR3 is CSVGRGEEKLFF. CDR3 in DNA: TGCAGCGTTGGGAGGGGAGAAGAAAAACTGTTTTTT.

The rearrangement links TRBV18 to TRBJ1-1; D gene ambiguous. V dropped 3 bases and J dropped 1 base, with 9 bases sitting between them. The CDR3 has 14 amino acids. Germline V gives CDR1 KGHSH, CDR2 LQKENI. The CDR3, as DNA: TGTGCCAGCTCACCGAGTGGTGAGAACACTGAAGCTTTCTTT. Residues: CASSPSGENTEAFF.

The chain links TRBV7-2 to TRBJ2-1; 10 bases fit TRBD2. V trimming: 1 base; J trimming: 10 bases; junction bases outside the gene matches: 10. CDR3 length: 16 residues. Germline V gene lookup returns CDR1 SGHTA and CDR2 FQGNSA. CDR3 coding DNA: TGTGCCAGCAGCTTAGTGGCTAGCGGGAGTCTTTCGGAGCAGTTCTTC. Translated: CASSLVASGSLSEQFF.

This clone was observed a handful of times. This chain joins TRBV4-3 and TRBJ2-1, with D maybe TRBD2 (6 bases). The CDR3 is 16 amino acids. Germline V gives CDR1 LGHNA, CDR2 YSLEER. V was cut by 2 bases and J by 6 bases, with 17 bases left in between. In DNA, the CDR3 is TGCGCCAGCAGCCAAACGGGACTGGTGACCGCCAATGAGCAGTTCTTC. Its protein is CASSQTGLVTANEQFF.